These 12 T cell receptor beta chains came from one sample sequenced in a study of T cells in women clearing cervical HPV infection. Assay: immunoSEQ multiplex PCR; the TCRdb copy retains only in-frame clones and omits some. This sample's clone table lists some 30,000 clones. Sample: blood buffy coat. The receptors here all came from a woman aged 18 to 75 with a cervical HPV16 infection that either progressed to CIN3+ or cleared (not recorded which).

In regard to this clone: The CDR3 extends 3 residues past the end of the read, so its final part is completed from the germline J gene. The chain is built from TRBV11-1 and TRBJ2-2; TRBD2 matches at 11 bases. This CDR3 has 15 amino acids. The germline V gene encodes CDR1 SGHAT and CDR2 FQDESV (reference sequence). The V and J ends lost 5 bases and 5 bases, in that order; junction bases with no gene match: 4. Incomplete CDR3 DNA: TGTGCCAGCAGCCATAGCGGGAGGGGTACCGGGGAG. It specifies CASSHSGRGTGE. The full CDR3 protein reads CASSHSGRGTGELFF.

This clone counts as medium-sized by frequency. The CDR3 end is not reached by the read, which stops 3 residues before it; the germline J gene fills it in. The chain joins TRBV12-3 or TRBV12-4 to TRBJ2-1, with D maybe TRBD2 (6 bases). The CDR3 consists of 15 residues. The V gene lost 7 bases and the J gene lost 9 bases, with 22 bases spanning the gap. The CDR3 sequence is CASTGGTATLSEQFF. The CDR3 bases that were read are TGTGCCAGCACTGGGGGGACCGCCACGTTAAGTGAG.

About this clone: The read finishes 3 residues shy of the CDR3 end, and the germline J gene is used to complete it. V usage is TRBV28 and J usage is TRBJ1-2; D is unresolved. This CDR3 is 14 amino acids long. V lost 4 bases and J 3 bases, leaving 12 bases between the germline ends. CDR1 is MDHEN and CDR2 is SYDVKM in the germline V gene. The sequenced CDR3 bases are TGTGCCAGCAGTTCCCCCCCCGAGGACTATGGC. Translated: CASSSPPEDYG. The whole CDR3 sequence reads CASSSPPEDYGYTF.

Note on this clone: Read data end 3 residues before the CDR3 end; the end is taken from the germline J gene. The chain employs TRBV28 and TRBJ1-4; D possibly corresponds to TRBD1 (5 bases). Trimming took off 5 bases at V and 3 bases at J, with 16 bases between the two ends. The germline CDR1 and CDR2 sequences are MDHEN and SYDVKM. The CDR3 spans 16 residues. The sequenced CDR3 bases are TGTGCCAGCAGTAGACAGATATTGCAATCTAATGAAAAA. This codes for CASSRQILQSNEK. The whole CDR3 protein is CASSRQILQSNEKLFF.

The DNA read from the CDR3 is TGCGCCAGCAGCTTGAGCGGGGCCCAAAACACTGAA. Translated: CASSLSGAQNTE. The full CDR3 reads CASSLSGAQNTEAFF. The rearrangement joins TRBV5-1 to TRBJ1-1, with D possibly being TRBD1 (5 bases). The read comes to an end 3 residues before the CDR3 does, leaving the germline J gene to fill in the end. Germline V gene data show CDR1 as SGHRS and CDR2 as YFSETQ. This CDR3 contains 15 residues. Trimming cost V 1 base and J 2 bases, with 12 bases left between them.

With respect to this clone: The observed sequence ends 3 residues before the CDR3 terminus, with the missing tail filled in from the germline J gene. This sample also contains other DNA sequences that code for the same CDR3. The genes are TRBV19 and TRBJ2-1; D is perhaps TRBD1 (7 bases). The V end was cut by 3 bases, the J end by 7 bases, with 16 bases between. The CDR3 covers 15 residues. CDR1 is LNHDA, CDR2 SQIVND, per germline (reference sequence). The sequenced CDR3 bases are TGTGCCAGTAGTATCAGGGGGGCCTGGTATAATGAG. Its translation is CASSIRGAWYNE. The entire CDR3 sequence reads CASSIRGAWYNEQFF.

About this clone itself: The CDR3 goes on 3 residues after the read ends, and that part is filled in from the germline J gene. The chain uses TRBV7-8 and TRBJ1-2, with D maybe TRBD1 (6 bases). Germline CDR1 is SGHVS and CDR2 is FQNEAQ. The V end lost 1 base, the J end lost 7 bases, and 13 bases lay between the germline ends. This CDR3 region has 14 residues. Here the CDR3 reads CASSLELGAPGYTF. The CDR3 bases that were read are TGTGCCAGCAGCTTAGAACTGGGGGCGCCTGGC.

A word on this clone: Coverage ceases 3 residues before the CDR3 finishes, and the germline J gene fills in the end. The chain recombines TRBV12-3 or TRBV12-4 with TRBJ1-6; 7 bases fit TRBD1. J gave up 12 bases and V 0 bases, and 2 bases lay outside the gene matches. CDR3 size: 13 residues. Incomplete CDR3 DNA: TGTGCCAGCAGTTTAGCGTCAGGGGGACCC. Amino acids: CASSLASGGP. The entire CDR3 is CASSLASGGPLHF.

Notes on this clone: Read sequence stops 3 residues before the CDR3 end, and the germline J gene provides the missing end. The chain couples TRBV30 to TRBJ1-2; D is undetermined. Germline V gene data show CDR1 as GTSNPN and CDR2 as SVGIG (reference sequence). V was cut by 0 bases and J by 1 base, with 9 bases left in between. This CDR3 has 14 amino acids. CDR3 DNA (partial): TGTGCCTGGAGTGTATTATACAATAACTATGGC. Amino acid sequence: CAWSVLYNNYG. The full CDR3 protein reads CAWSVLYNNYGYTF.

Of note for this clone: The CDR3 end lies 3 residues beyond the end of the read and is filled in from the germline J gene. The chain uses TRBV19 and TRBJ1-5, with D perhaps matching TRBD1 (6 bases). The V gene lost 8 bases and the J gene lost 0 bases, with 17 bases spanning the gap. The CDR3 extends over 16 amino acids. Germline V lookup: CDR1 LNHDA, CDR2 SQIVND (reference sequence). Here the CDR3 reads CASHGGGGYSNQPQHF. Incomplete CDR3 DNA: TGTGCCAGTCATGGGGGGGGCGGTTATAGCAATCAGCCC.

Points on this clone: With the read ending 3 residues before the CDR3 end, the germline J gene is used to fill in that end. The gene calls are TRBV20-1 and TRBJ2-5; D not certain. V lost 2 bases and J lost 0, with 7 bases in between. Per the germline V gene, CDR1 is DFQATT and CDR2 is SNEGSKA (reference sequence). CDR3 length equals 13 residues. The sequenced CDR3 bases are TGCAGTGCTAGATCCGCTAACCAAGAGACC. This encodes CSARSANQET. The complete CDR3 reads CSARSANQETQYF.

To note about this clone: The read comes to an end 3 residues before the CDR3 does, leaving the germline J gene to fill in the end. The chain employs TRBV4-1 and TRBJ1-6; TRBD1 matches at 8 bases. The V gene end was trimmed by 5 bases and the J gene end by 9 bases; junction bases not matched to a gene: 6. Germline V gene lookup returns CDR1 MGHRA and CDR2 YSYEKL. The CDR3 is made up of 14 amino acids. The CDR3 loop is CASSGTDRASPLHF. CDR3 DNA, as far as it was read: TGCGCCAGCAGCGGGACGGACAGGGCTTCACCC.